This T cell receptor beta chain stems from a study of T cells expressing NK-cell markers (dated by TCRdb to the early 2020s). Background for the entire study: Three sorted T-cell subsets (CD3+CD56+NKG2C+, CD3+CD56+NKG2C- and CD3+CD56-NKG2C+) from about 8 donors had their TCR beta-chain repertoires profiled. Sequencing of the libraries produced 2 x 150 bp reads on Illumina HiSeq 2000/2500, MiSeq or NextSeq. The study sequenced eight donors, all healthy volunteers chosen at random: three men and five women. Among the eight sequenced donors, only one was HCMV-seronegative, while the other seven were HCMV-seropositive. The research as a whole found: In roughly six donors, the dominant CD3+CD56+NKG2C+ clonotypes ranked among the top 10 CD8+ clonotypes, making up about 1.0-7.5% of CD8+ T cells. Those dominant clonotypes were again the most abundant among CD3+CD56-NKG2C+ cells in a few donors, at about 28.3-65%. Whether the expanded NKG2C-expressing T cell clones were specific for HCMV antigens was left unclear.

CDR1 SEHNR and CDR2 FQNEAQ were looked up in the germline V gene (reference sequence). The CDR3, cysteine through phenylalanine, is 14 amino acids long. DNA for this receptor is not on file. The sequencer listed for this sample is Illumina HiSeq 2000. TCR beta cDNA libraries were prepared using 5'RACE template switching, which introduced a universal primer site and unique molecular identifiers. Synthesis of cDNA was primed from the TCR beta constant segment and was followed by two consecutive PCR amplification steps. In the paper's pipeline: MIGEC was used to demultiplex reads and group the reads by UMI, and MiTCR was used to assemble and quantify clonotypes. To exclude erroneous sequences, any TCR cDNA sequence not supported by at least two reads was discarded. Downstream repertoire analysis used the tcR package, and clonotypes were matched across fractions by CDR3 nucleotide sequence plus V segment. VDJmatch was used to annotate antigen specificity against VDJdb, with one amino acid substitution in CDR3 allowed. TCRdb reprocessed the raw reads; every CDR3 protein sequence is a single record, and DNA is not supplied. TCRdb, not the authors, supplied the V and J calls. The table for this sample records some 280,000 distinct CDR3 sequences. The ten most abundant clones make up 0.3% to 0.45% of the sample.

Regarding this clonotype: Its specific antigen is unknown.

HCMV serostatus was determined by detecting HCMV-specific IgG in serum with a commercial ELISA kit. Ficoll density gradient centrifugation was used to isolate peripheral blood mononuclear cells from blood. Sequencing was done on a sample of blood T cells: a sorted CD56 or NKG2C T cell subset, CD4+ or CD8+ T cells, or bulk PBMC T cells (not recorded which). This TCR derives from a man aged 18 to 29 in good health. Donor details come from another sample of the same person, matched by shared clones. The chain joins TRBV7-9 to TRBJ2-5; TCRdb's D gene call, TRBD1, goes unchecked for lack of DNA. The CDR3 here reads CASKDGAFGETQYF.